Each of the 27 T cell receptor beta chains below was sequenced from the same sample in a study of cytomegalovirus exposure and HLA in healthy donors. The table came from immunoSEQ multiplex PCR; TCRdb's copy has only in-frame clones and leaves some out. The sample carries approximately 160,000 clones, approximately 96% recorded once. Sequencing was done on a sample of PBMCs. The receptors come from a woman between 18 and 30 years old in good health and CMV-seronegative.

The rearrangement uses TRBV19 and TRBJ1-2; 10 nucleotides align to TRBD1. The germline V gene has CDR1 LNHDA and CDR2 SQIVND (reference sequence). The CDR3 extends over 14 amino acids. After removal of 6 bases from V and 5 bases from J, the junction contained 6 bases not matched to a gene. CDR3 amino acids: CASRAGQGRYGYTF. The CDR3 DNA sequence: TGTGCCAGTAGAGCGGGACAGGGGAGGTATGGCTACACCTTC.

The gene calls are TRBV5-1 and TRBJ1-6; D is perhaps TRBD1 (6 bases). There are 14 residues in the CDR3. The germline gives CDR1 SGHRS, CDR2 YFSETQ. V lost 0 bases, J lost 9 bases, and 10 bases lay in between. DNA for the CDR3: TGCGCCAGCAGCTTGGCTTCGACAGGTTCACCCCTCCACTTT. This codes for CASSLASTGSPLHF.

This chain links TRBV6-6 with TRBJ2-1, with 7 positions matching TRBD1. J lost 4 bases, V lost 6 bases, and 3 bases had no gene match. CDR3 size: 13 residues. The germline CDR1 and CDR2 sequences are MNHNY and SVGAGI (reference sequence). The chain's CDR3 is CASRDRVYNEQFF. The CDR3 DNA reads as TGTGCCAGCAGAGACAGGGTGTACAATGAGCAGTTCTTC.

The chain has TRBV5-6 and TRBJ2-7; TRBD2 might be the D (7 bases). Trimming cost V 2 bases and J 1 base, with 13 bases left between them. Germline V CDR1 and CDR2: SGHDT, YYEEEE. This CDR3 region has 15 residues. The CDR3 DNA reads as TGTGCCAGCAGCTTCCGGGGGGCCTTTTCCTACGAGCAGTACTTC. Translated, it gives CASSFRGAFSYEQYF.

This clone was seen only once. The chain has TRBV4-3 and TRBJ1-4; 7 bases are shared with TRBD1. CDR3 length: 15 amino acids. The junction had 12 bases not matched to a gene; V was cut back by 4 bases and J by 10 bases. Germline CDR1 and CDR2: LGHNA and YSLEER. CDR3 nucleotide sequence: TGCGCCAGCAGCCTCGACAGGGCTTCTCTTGGAAAACTGTTTTTT. This translates into CASSLDRASLGKLFF.

The rearrangement uses TRBV11-2 and TRBJ1-4, with no clear D. V gave up 1 base and J gave up 0 bases, with 6 bases separating them. The CDR3 spans 15 residues. Germline loops: CDR1 SGHAT, CDR2 FQNNGV. CDR3 residues: CASSLGPATNEKLFF. In nucleotides, the CDR3 is TGTGCCAGCAGCTTAGGGCCTGCAACTAATGAAAAACTGTTTTTT.

This clone has only one observation. The chain combines TRBV10-3 with TRBJ2-3; 8 bases are shared with TRBD2. Germline lookup yields CDR1 ENHRY and CDR2 SYGVKD. V lost 6 bases and J lost 6; bases outside the gene matches: 8. The CDR3 contains 14 residues. CDR3 coding DNA: TGTGCCATCAGGGGTAGCGGGGCGAGGGATACGCAGTATTTT. This gives the protein CAIRGSGARDTQYF.

This chain links TRBV4-1 with TRBJ2-7; maybe TRBD1 (6 bases). The germline CDR1 and CDR2 sequences are MGHRA and YSYEKL. This CDR3 has 15 amino acids. V was cut by 1 base and J by 4 bases, with 14 bases left in between. CDR3 in DNA: TGCGCCAGCAGCCAAGCTGTCAGGGGAATTTACGAGCAGTACTTC. It codes for CASSQAVRGIYEQYF.

This chain uses TRBV27 with TRBJ1-2; TRBD1 matches at 12 bases. Trimming at V came to 6 bases and at J to 7 bases, leaving 3 bases not matched to a gene. Germline CDR1 is MNHEY and CDR2 is SMNVEV (reference sequence). The CDR3 runs 13 residues. As DNA, the CDR3 is TGTGCCAGCAGAGGGACAGGGGGCGGTGGCTACACCTTC. Its translation is CASRGTGGGGYTF.

The rearrangement uses TRBV4-1 and TRBJ1-1; 7 nucleotides align to TRBD1. The CDR3 is 14 residues long. Trimming cost V 5 bases and J 6 bases; bases outside gene matches: 9. Germline V gives CDR1 MGHRA, CDR2 YSYEKL. CDR3 amino acids: CASSVPSTGAEAFF. The CDR3, as DNA: TGCGCCAGCAGCGTCCCCTCTACAGGGGCTGAAGCTTTCTTT.

The chain uses TRBV6-6 and TRBJ1-2; unclear D gene. CDR1 and CDR2 (germline): MNHNY, SVGAGI (reference sequence). V lost 5 bases and J 4 bases, leaving 17 bases between the germline ends. There are 15 residues in the CDR3. This chain's CDR3 is CASSTGPRGSYGYTF. The CDR3, as DNA: TGTGCCAGCAGTACCGGACCTCGGGGAAGCTATGGCTACACCTTC.

The chain links TRBV18 to TRBJ2-7, with a weak D call TRBD2 (5 bases). V was pared by 5 bases and J by 7 bases, with 9 bases between. The CDR3 totals 11 residues. Germline CDR1 and CDR2: KGHSH and LQKENI. In DNA form, the CDR3 reads TGTGCCAGCTCAACCGGGGTAGAGCAGTACTTC. It specifies CASSTGVEQYF.

The genes are TRBV6-5 and TRBJ2-7; TRBD1 is a possible D gene (5 bases). CDR3 length: 13 amino acids. V dropped 5 bases and J dropped 0 bases, with 8 bases sitting between them. CDR1 is MNHEY, CDR2 SVGAGI, per germline. The CDR3, as DNA: TGTGCCAGCAGTCAGGGCCCCTCCTACGAGCAGTACTTC. Amino acid sequence: CASSQGPSYEQYF.

V gene TRBV19 combines with J gene TRBJ1-3; TRBD1 might be the D (6 bases). There are 14 residues in the CDR3. Germline loops: CDR1 LNHDA, CDR2 SQIVND (reference sequence). Trimming removed 8 bases from V and 1 base from J, with 12 bases in between. CDR3 coding DNA: TGTGCCAGTGAAAAACAGGGATCTGGAAACACCATATATTTT. It yields the protein CASEKQGSGNTIYF.

This rearrangement joins TRBV18 to TRBJ2-2; 10 bases match TRBD1. Germline CDR1 KGHSH, CDR2 LQKENI. Trimming at V came to 0 bases and at J to 4 bases, leaving 2 bases not matched to a gene. There are 16 residues in the CDR3. As DNA, the CDR3 is TGTGCCAGCTCACCACCGGGGACAGGGGCCACCGGGGAGCTGTTTTTT. This gives the protein CASSPPGTGATGELFF.

The V call is TRBV2, the J call TRBJ2-5, with TRBD2 matching 7 bases. Germline V gives CDR1 SNHLY, CDR2 FYNNEI. CDR3 length equals 13 residues. V was pared by 6 bases and J by 9 bases, with 10 bases of the junction left unmatched. The chain's CDR3 is CASRGTTSGAQYF. Here the CDR3 DNA reads TGTGCCAGCAGAGGGACTACCTCAGGAGCCCAGTACTTC.

J is TRBJ1-2 and V is TRBV4-1; D possibly corresponds to TRBD1 (6 bases). This CDR3 spans 15 amino acids. V gave up 1 base and J gave up 3 bases, with 12 bases separating them. CDR1 is MGHRA and CDR2 is YSYEKL in the germline V gene. This chain's CDR3 is CASSQAMAGDYGYTF. DNA for the CDR3: TGCGCCAGCAGCCAAGCGATGGCAGGGGACTATGGCTACACCTTC.

The gene calls are TRBV30 and TRBJ1-4, with D tentatively TRBD1 (5 bases). The CDR3 spans 13 residues. The V and J ends lost 7 bases and 3 bases respectively, with 12 bases between them. Germline assignment: CDR1 GTSNPN and CDR2 SVGIG (reference sequence). The CDR3 DNA sequence: TGTGCCTCAAAAGGGGTCTCTAATGAAAAACTGTTTTTT. The encoded protein is CASKGVSNEKLFF.

The chain carries TRBV7-3 and TRBJ1-1; D is ambiguous. This CDR3 has 14 amino acids. The V gene's germline CDR1 is SGHTA and CDR2 FQGTGA. Trimming cost V 5 bases and J 0 bases, with 10 bases left between them. CDR3 nucleotide sequence: TGTGCCAGCAGCCCCCCAATCATGAACACTGAAGCTTTCTTT. Translating it yields CASSPPIMNTEAFF.

This CDR3 is CASSEAPVQGMFYEQYF. CDR3 nucleotides: TGTGCCAGCAGTGAAGCCCCCGTACAGGGGATGTTTTACGAGCAGTACTTC. The chain links TRBV2 to TRBJ2-7, with 7 positions matching TRBD1. The CDR3 is made up of 17 amino acids. The germline V gene encodes CDR1 SNHLY and CDR2 FYNNEI. Trimming at V came to 0 bases and at J to 4 bases, leaving 12 bases not matched to a gene.

The chain links TRBV4-1 to TRBJ2-3; 8 positions match TRBD2. Trimming at V came to 3 bases and at J to 5 bases, leaving 19 bases not matched to a gene. CDR3 length: 19 residues. Germline assignment: CDR1 MGHRA and CDR2 YSYEKL. CDR3 DNA sequence: TGCGCCAGCAGCCACCCAAAGTGGGGTGGACTAGCAGTAGGAGATACGCAGTATTTT. Protein product: CASSHPKWGGLAVGDTQYF.

The chain uses TRBV7-9 and TRBJ2-1; 8 positions match TRBD2. The CDR3 extends over 12 amino acids. Per the germline V gene, CDR1 is SEHNR and CDR2 is FQNEAQ (reference sequence). With 9 bases clipped from V and 6 bases from J, the junction kept 4 bases outside the gene matches. The CDR3: CASYAGGNEQFF. CDR3 DNA: TGTGCCAGTTACGCGGGGGGCAATGAGCAGTTCTTC.

This chain joins TRBV13 and TRBJ2-1; 7 bases agree with TRBD1. CDR1 and CDR2 (germline): PRHDT, FYEKMQ (reference sequence). J was trimmed by 2 bases and V by 0 bases; bases with no gene match: 1. This CDR3 is 15 amino acids long. The CDR3 nucleotides read TGTGCCAGCAGCTTAGGCCAGGGGGCCTACAATGAGCAGTTCTTC. Its translation is CASSLGQGAYNEQFF.

Regarding this clone: One end of the junction is discordant with germline, which a read error may explain. Other DNA variants within this sample encode the same CDR3. The chain employs TRBV6-6 and TRBJ1-3; 7 bases align to TRBD1. Germline V lookup: CDR1 MNHNY, CDR2 SVGAGI (reference sequence). The CDR3 extends over 8 amino acids. The DNA of the CDR3 is TGTCAGGGGGACACTATATATTTT. It encodes CQGDTIYF.

This sequence joins TRBV6-1 and TRBJ2-5, with 7 bases matching TRBD1. The junction had 6 bases not matched to a gene; V was cut back by 7 bases and J by 4 bases. This CDR3 has 13 amino acids. Germline values: CDR1 MNHNS, CDR2 SASEGT. The CDR3 DNA sequence: TGTGCCAGCACCCGACAGGGTGTAGAGACCCAGTACTTC. Translation gives CASTRQGVETQYF.

This clone was seen only once. V usage is TRBV7-3 and J usage is TRBJ1-1; D not certain. The germline gives CDR1 SGHTA, CDR2 FQGTGA. There are 14 residues in the CDR3. Deletions cut 3 bases from V and 1 base from J, with 9 bases between. CDR3 nucleotide sequence: TGTGCCAGCAGCTTCTCCGGGGAGAACACTGAAGCTTTCTTT. Protein: CASSFSGENTEAFF.

The table lists this clone with a count of one. J is TRBJ1-1 and V is TRBV6-1; the D is unclear. The CDR3 has 18 amino acids. The germline V and J ends were trimmed by 2 bases and 0 bases, with 19 bases remaining between them. Germline loops: CDR1 MNHNS, CDR2 SASEGT. CDR3 bases: TGTGCCAGCAGTGAAATGGGTATGGAGTTAAACATGAACACTGAAGCTTTCTTT. Translated: CASSEMGMELNMNTEAFF.